Listed below are T cell receptor beta chains from one sample, sequenced in a study of cytomegalovirus exposure and HLA in healthy donors. The repertoire was sequenced with immunoSEQ multiplex PCR; TCRdb's copy has only in-frame clones and lacks some. The sample holds about 190,000 clones; about 77% are singletons and the top ten take 2% to 2.5%. The specimen was PBMCs. These TCRs come from a woman aged 25 to 39 in good health and CMV-seropositive. Each CDR3 is given with its conserved first and last residue. A D gene is named only where the DNA matches it firmly. Clone size is not always given. Where it is, it says once, few, many or a class for expanded clones.

-,TRBV5-3,TRBJ1-2,-,CARSLEGQINYGYTF,TGTGCCAGAAGCTTGGAAGGACAGATAAACTATGGCTACACCTTC
-,TRBV9,TRBJ1-3,TRBD1,CASSVETGGGGNTIYF,TGTGCCAGCAGCGTAGAAACAGGGGGGGGTGGAAACACCATATATTTT
-,TRBV11-1,TRBJ2-6,-,CASSPSAGANVLTF,TGTGCCAGCAGTCCTTCGGCTGGGGCCAACGTCCTGACTTTC
few,TRBV4-2,TRBJ2-7,TRBD2,CASSQGGTTYEQYF,TGTGCCAGCAGCCAAGGTGGGACTACTTACGAGCAGTACTTC
few,TRBV9,TRBJ2-5,TRBD1,CASSVGQGPRETQYF,TGTGCCAGCAGCGTGGGACAGGGCCCCAGGGAGACCCAGTACTTC
-,TRBV18,TRBJ2-2,-,CASSRHPGESGELFF,TGTGCCAGCTCACGACACCCAGGGGAGTCCGGGGAGCTGTTTTTT
once,TRBV7-9,TRBJ1-3,-,CASSFSYGVGNTIYF,TGTGCCAGCAGCTTCTCCTACGGGGTTGGAAACACCATATATTTT
-,TRBV11-2,TRBJ2-7,-,CASSPPTGTYEQYF,TGTGCCAGCAGCCCCCCGACAGGAACCTACGAGCAGTACTTC
-,TRBV7-7,TRBJ1-1,-,CASSFGIREGNTEAFF,TGTGCTAGCAGCTTCGGGATTCGTGAGGGGAACACTGAAGCTTTCTTT
-,TRBV2,TRBJ2-3,-,CASSPVYQGADTQYF,TGTGCCAGCAGTCCTGTCTACCAAGGGGCAGATACGCAGTATTTT
-,TRBV30,TRBJ1-5,TRBD1,CAWAGGRGQPQHF,TGTGCCTGGGCAGGGGGCAGGGGTCAGCCCCAGCATTTT
-,TRBV5-1,TRBJ2-5,TRBD1,CASQGAWETQYF,TGCGCCAGCCAGGGGGCTTGGGAGACCCAGTACTTC
-,TRBV29-1,TRBJ1-2,TRBD1,CSGLQGTQGYTF,TGCAGCGGCTTACAGGGGACTCAGGGCTACACCTTC
-,TRBV4-1,TRBJ2-3,TRBD2,CASSLWTSGGTDTQYF,TGCGCCAGCAGCCTCTGGACTAGCGGGGGCACAGATACGCAGTATTTT
once,TRBV5-1,TRBJ1-2,-,CASSLEPRAGGYTF,TGCGCCAGCAGCTTGGAGCCGAGGGCGGGGGGCTACACCTTC
-,TRBV5-1,TRBJ2-2,TRBD1,CASSLDRVLAGTGELFF,TGCGCCAGCAGCCTGGACAGGGTTTTAGCTGGGACCGGGGAGCTGTTTTTT
few,TRBV29-1,TRBJ2-3,TRBD2,CSLTGLAGDTDTQYF,TGCAGCTTAACCGGACTAGCGGGGGACACAGATACGCAGTATTTT